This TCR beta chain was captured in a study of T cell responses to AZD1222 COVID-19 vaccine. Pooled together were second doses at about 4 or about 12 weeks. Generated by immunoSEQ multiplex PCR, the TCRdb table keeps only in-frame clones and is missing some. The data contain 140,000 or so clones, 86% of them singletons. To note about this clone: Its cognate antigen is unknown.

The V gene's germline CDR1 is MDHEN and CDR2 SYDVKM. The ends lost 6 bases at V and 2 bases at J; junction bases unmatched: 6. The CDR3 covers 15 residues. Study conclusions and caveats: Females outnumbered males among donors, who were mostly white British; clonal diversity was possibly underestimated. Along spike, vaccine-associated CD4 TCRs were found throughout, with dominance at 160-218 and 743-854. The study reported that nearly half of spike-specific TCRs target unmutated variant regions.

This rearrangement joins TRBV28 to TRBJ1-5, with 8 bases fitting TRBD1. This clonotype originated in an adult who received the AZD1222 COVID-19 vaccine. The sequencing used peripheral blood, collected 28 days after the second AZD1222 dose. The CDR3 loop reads CASSSPGQGNQPQHF. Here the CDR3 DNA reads TGTGCCAGCAGCTCCCCGGGACAGGGCAATCAGCCCCAGCATTTT.